This TCR beta chain was recorded in a study of cytomegalovirus exposure and HLA in healthy donors. Notes on the study in general: Through in vitro validation, three CMV-associated chains were shown to be specific for CMV antigens. Highest at DRB1 and lowest at HLA-C, TCR association rates differed among HLA loci in a later analysis. With further analysis later on, most CMV-associated TCR beta chains appeared HLA-restricted.

13 Jbeta primers and 60 Vbeta primers were used for the PCR. How the authors handled the data: In a later analysis, of some 80 million unique beta chains, about 10 million appeared in at least two donors. Only in-frame clones appear in the TCRdb table, and some are missing; sequencing was by immunoSEQ multiplex PCR. V, J and clone size were drawn from that table, and D and trimming were deduced from the DNA. The table shows approximately 150,000 clones, with roughly 76% occurring only once. In the case of this clone: Its antigen is not known.

The sequenced sample was PBMCs. The source of this sequence is a young woman in good health and CMV-seropositive.

The chain's CDR3 is CASSSPRTGAIYEQYF. The CDR3 DNA is TGTGCCAGCAGCTCCCCACGGACAGGGGCCATATACGAGCAGTACTTC. The V call is TRBV11-1, the J call TRBJ2-7, with TRBD1 identical over 9 bases. The CDR3 covers 16 residues. The junction had 11 bases not matched to a gene; V was cut back by 4 bases and J by 4 bases. Germline CDR1 and CDR2: SGHAT and FQDESV (reference sequence).